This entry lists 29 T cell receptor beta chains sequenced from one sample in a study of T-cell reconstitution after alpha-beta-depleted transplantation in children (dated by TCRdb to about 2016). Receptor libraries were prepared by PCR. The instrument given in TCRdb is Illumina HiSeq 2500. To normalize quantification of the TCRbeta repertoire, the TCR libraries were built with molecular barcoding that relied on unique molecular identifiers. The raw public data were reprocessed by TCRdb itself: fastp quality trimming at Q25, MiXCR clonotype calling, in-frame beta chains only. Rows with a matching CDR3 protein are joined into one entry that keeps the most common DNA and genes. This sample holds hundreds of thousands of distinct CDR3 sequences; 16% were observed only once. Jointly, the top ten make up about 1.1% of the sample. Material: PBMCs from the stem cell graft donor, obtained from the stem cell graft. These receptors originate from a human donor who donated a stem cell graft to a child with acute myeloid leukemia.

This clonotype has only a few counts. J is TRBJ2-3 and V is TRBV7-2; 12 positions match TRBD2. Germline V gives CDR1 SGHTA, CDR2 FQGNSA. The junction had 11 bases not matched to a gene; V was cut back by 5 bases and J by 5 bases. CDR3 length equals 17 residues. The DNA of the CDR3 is TGTGCCAGCAGCCTTACTAGCGGGGGGTACCGCGGAGATACGCAGTATTTT. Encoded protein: CASSLTSGGYRGDTQYF. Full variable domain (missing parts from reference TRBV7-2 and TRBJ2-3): GAGVSQSPSNKVTEKGKDVELRCDPISGHTALYWYRQSLGQGLEFLIYFQGNSAPDKSGLPSDRFSAERTGGSVSTLTIQRTQQEDSAVYLCASSLTSGGYRGDTQYFGPGTRLTVL.

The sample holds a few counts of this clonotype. This CDR3 reads CASEKGSVKQYF. In DNA form, the CDR3 reads TGTGCCAGCGAGAAAGGAAGCGTGAAGCAGTACTTC. The gene calls are TRBV28 and TRBJ2-7; D uncertain. V shed 8 bases and J shed 8 bases, with 16 bases lying between them. Per the germline V gene, CDR1 is MDHEN and CDR2 is SYDVKM. This CDR3 has 12 amino acids.

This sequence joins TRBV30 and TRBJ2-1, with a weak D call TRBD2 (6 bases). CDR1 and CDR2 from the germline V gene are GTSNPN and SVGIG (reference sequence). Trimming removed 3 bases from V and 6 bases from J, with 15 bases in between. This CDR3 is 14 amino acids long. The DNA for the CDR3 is TGTGCCTGGAGAGGTAGTGGAGGGTTCAATGAGCAGTTCTTC. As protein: CAWRGSGGFNEQFF. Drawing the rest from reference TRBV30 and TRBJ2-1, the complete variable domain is SQTIHQWPATLVQPVGSPLSLECTVEGTSNPNLYWYRQAAGRGLQLLFYSVGIGQISSEVPQNLSASRPQDRQFILSSKKLLLSDSGFYLCAWRGSGGFNEQFFGPGTRLTVL.

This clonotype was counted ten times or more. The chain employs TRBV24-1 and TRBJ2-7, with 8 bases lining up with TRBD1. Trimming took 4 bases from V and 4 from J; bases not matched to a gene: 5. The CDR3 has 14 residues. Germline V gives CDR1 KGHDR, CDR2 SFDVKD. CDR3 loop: CATSEAGGNYEQYF. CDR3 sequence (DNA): TGTGCCACCAGTGAGGCAGGGGGCAATTACGAGCAGTACTTC.

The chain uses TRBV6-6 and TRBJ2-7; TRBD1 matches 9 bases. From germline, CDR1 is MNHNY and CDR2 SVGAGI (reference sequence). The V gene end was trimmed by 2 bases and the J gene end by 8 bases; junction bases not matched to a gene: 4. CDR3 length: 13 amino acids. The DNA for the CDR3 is TGTGCCAGCAGTTACACAGGGGGCGAGCAGCAGTACTTC. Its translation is CASSYTGGEQQYF.

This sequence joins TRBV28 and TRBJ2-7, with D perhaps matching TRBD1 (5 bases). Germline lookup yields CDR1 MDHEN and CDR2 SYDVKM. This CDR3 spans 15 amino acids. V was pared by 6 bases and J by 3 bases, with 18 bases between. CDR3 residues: CASSPSPTAYYEQYV. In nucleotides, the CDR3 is TGTGCCAGCAGCCCGTCCCCGACAGCATACTACGAGCAGTACGTC.

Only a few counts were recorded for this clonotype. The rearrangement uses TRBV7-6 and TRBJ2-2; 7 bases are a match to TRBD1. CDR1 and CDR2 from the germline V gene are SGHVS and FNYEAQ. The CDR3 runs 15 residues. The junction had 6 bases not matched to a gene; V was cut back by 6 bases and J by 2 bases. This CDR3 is CASRLGQLNTGELFF. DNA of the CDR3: TGTGCCAGCAGATTGGGACAGCTAAACACCGGGGAGCTGTTTTTT.

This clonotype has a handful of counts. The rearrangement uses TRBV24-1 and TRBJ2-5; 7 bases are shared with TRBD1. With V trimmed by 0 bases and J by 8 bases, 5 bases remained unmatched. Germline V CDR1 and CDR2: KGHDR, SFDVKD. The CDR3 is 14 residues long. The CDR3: CATSDLRDSFTQYF. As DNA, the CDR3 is TGTGCCACCAGTGATTTGCGGGACAGCTTCACCCAGTACTTC.

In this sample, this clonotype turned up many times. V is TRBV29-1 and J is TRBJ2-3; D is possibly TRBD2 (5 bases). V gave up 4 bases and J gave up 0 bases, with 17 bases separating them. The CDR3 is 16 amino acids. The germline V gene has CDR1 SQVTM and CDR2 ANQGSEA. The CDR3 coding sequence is TGCAGCGTTGGATCCGATCGAACGGGGAGCACAGATACGCAGTATTTT. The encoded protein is CSVGSDRTGSTDTQYF.

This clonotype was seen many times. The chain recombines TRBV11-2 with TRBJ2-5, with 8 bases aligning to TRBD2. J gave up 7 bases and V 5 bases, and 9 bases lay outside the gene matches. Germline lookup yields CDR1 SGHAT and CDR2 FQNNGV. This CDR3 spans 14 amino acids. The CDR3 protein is CASSPQPGGGTQYF. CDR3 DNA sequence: TGTGCCAGCAGCCCCCAACCGGGAGGGGGGACCCAGTACTTC.

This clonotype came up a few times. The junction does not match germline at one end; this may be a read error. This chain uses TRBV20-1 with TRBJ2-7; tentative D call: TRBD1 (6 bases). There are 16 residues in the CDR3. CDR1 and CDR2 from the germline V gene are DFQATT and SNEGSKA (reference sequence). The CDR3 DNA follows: TGCTGTGCTAGTAGGACAGAACCTCTAGGAGTCTACGCGCAGTACTTC. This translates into CCASRTEPLGVYAQYF.

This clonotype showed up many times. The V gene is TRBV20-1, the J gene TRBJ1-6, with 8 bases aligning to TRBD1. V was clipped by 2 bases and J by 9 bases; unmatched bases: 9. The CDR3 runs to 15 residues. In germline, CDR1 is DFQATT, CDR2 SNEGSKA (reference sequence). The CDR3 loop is CSARSNRGEPSPLHF. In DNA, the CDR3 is TGCAGTGCTAGATCTAACAGGGGGGAACCTTCACCCCTCCACTTT.

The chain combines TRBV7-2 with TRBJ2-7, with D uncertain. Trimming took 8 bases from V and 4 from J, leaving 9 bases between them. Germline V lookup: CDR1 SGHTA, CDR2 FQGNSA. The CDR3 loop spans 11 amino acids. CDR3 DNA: TGTGCCAGCGGATTTAGATACGAGCAGTACTTC. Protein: CASGFRYEQYF.

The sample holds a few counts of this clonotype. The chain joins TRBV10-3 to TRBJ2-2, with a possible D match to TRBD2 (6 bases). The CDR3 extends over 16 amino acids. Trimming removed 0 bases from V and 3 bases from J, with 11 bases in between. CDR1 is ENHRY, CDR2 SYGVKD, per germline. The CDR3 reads CAISESGREDTGELFF. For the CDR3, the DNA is TGTGCCATCAGTGAGTCAGGCAGGGAGGACACCGGGGAGCTGTTTTTT.

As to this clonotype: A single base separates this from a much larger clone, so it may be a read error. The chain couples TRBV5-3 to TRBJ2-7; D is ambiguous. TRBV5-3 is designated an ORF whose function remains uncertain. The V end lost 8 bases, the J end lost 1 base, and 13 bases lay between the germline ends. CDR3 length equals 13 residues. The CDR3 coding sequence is TGTGCCAGCAGCCCCCCCCAGTCCTACGAGCAGTACTTC. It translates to CASSPPQSYEQYF.

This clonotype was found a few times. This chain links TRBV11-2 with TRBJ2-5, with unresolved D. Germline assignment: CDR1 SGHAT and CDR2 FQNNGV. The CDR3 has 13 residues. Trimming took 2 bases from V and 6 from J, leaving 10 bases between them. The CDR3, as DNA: TGTGCCAGCAGCTTACGGCGGCGGAAGACCCAGTACTTC. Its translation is CASSLRRRKTQYF.

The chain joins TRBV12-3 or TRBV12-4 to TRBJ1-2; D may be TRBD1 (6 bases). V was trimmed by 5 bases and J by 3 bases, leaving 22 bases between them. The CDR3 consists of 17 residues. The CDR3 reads CASSPPGPQGIYYGYTF. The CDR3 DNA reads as TGTGCCAGCAGTCCCCCCGGACCACAGGGAATTTACTATGGCTACACCTTC.

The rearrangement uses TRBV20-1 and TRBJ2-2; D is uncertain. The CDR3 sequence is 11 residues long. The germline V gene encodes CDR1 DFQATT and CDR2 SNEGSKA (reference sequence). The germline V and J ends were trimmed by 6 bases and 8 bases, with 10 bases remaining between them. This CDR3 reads CSAGPTGELFF. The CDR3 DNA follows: TGCAGTGCCGGACCTACAGGGGAGCTGTTTTTT.

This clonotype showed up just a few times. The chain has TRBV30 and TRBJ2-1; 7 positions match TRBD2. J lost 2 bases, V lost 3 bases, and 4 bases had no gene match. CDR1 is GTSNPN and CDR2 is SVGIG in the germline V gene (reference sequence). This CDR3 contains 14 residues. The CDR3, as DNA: TGTGCCTGGAGCCGCGGGGGTACCTACAATGAGCAGTTCTTC. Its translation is CAWSRGGTYNEQFF.

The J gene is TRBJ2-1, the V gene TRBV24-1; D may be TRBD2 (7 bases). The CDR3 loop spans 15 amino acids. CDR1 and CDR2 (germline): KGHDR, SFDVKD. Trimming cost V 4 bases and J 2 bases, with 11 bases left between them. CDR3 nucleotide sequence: TGTGCCACCAGTGACTGGGGGGGCCCCTACAATGAGCAGTTCTTC. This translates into CATSDWGGPYNEQFF.

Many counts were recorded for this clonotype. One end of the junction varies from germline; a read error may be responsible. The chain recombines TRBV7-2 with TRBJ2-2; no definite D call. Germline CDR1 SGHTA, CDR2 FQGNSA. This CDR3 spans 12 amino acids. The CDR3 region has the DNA TGCGCCAGCAGCTCCAGAACCGGGGAGCTGTTTTTT. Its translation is CASSSRTGELFF.

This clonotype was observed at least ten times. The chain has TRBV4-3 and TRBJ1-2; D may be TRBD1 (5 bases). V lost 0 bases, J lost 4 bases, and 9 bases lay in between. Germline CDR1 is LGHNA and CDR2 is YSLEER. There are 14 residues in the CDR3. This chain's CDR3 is CASSQDNGGYGYTF. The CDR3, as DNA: TGCGCCAGCAGCCAAGATAACGGGGGCTATGGCTACACCTTC.

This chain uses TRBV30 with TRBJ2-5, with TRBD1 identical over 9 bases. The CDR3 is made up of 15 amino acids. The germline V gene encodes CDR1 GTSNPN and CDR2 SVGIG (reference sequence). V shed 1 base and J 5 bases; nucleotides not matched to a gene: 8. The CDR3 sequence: CAWSGTGTGHETQYF. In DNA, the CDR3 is TGTGCCTGGAGTGGGACCGGGACAGGGCACGAGACCCAGTACTTC.

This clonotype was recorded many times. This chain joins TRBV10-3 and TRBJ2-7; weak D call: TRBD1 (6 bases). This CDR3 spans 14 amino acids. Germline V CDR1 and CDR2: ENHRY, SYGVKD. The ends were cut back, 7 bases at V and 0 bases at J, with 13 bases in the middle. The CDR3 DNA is TGTGCCATCAAACAGACAGGCAGCTCCTACGAGCAGTACTTC. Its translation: CAIKQTGSSYEQYF.

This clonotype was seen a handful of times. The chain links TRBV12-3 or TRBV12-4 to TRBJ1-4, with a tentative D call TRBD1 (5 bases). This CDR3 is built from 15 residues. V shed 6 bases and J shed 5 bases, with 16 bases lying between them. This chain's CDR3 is CASSPGGGLNEKLFF. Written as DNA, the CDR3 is TGTGCCAGCAGCCCTGGGGGAGGTCTGAATGAAAAACTGTTTTTT.

The CDR3 DNA reads as TGTGCCAGCAGCCAAGATTGGACAGGAATGTCCCTCCACTTT. This gives the protein CASSQDWTGMSLHF. V and J are TRBV4-2 and TRBJ1-6, with 7 positions matching TRBD1. CDR1 and CDR2 (germline): LGHNA, YNFKEQ. The CDR3 has 14 residues. The ends lost 0 bases at V and 14 bases at J; junction bases unmatched: 7.

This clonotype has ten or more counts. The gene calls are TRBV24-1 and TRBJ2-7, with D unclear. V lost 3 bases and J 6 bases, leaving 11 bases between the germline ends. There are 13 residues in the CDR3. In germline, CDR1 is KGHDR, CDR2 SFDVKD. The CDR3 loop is CATSDGEDGEQYF. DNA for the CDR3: TGTGCCACCAGTGATGGAGAGGACGGCGAGCAGTACTTC.

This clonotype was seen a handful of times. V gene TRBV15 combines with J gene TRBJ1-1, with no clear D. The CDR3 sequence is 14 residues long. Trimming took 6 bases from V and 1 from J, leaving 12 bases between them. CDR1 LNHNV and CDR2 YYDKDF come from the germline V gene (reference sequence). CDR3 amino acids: CATSGQAGNTEAFF. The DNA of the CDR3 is TGTGCCACCAGTGGTCAAGCAGGGAACACTGAAGCTTTCTTT.

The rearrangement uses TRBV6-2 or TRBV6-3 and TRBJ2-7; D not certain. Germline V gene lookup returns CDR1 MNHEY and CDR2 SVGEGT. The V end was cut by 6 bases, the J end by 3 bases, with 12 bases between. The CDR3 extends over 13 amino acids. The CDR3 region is CASRVSMGYEQYF. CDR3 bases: TGTGCCAGCAGGGTATCAATGGGCTACGAGCAGTACTTC.